These 10 T cell receptor beta chains were all obtained from the same sample, sequenced in a study of cytomegalovirus exposure and HLA in healthy donors (dated by TCRdb to 2017 to 2019). The library was obtained by the immunoSEQ multiplex PCR assay. A mixture of 60 forward primers for TCR Vbeta segments and 13 reverse primers for TCR Jbeta segments was used in the multiplex PCR. Not all clones reach the TCRdb copy of this immuneACCESS table, which keeps in-frame sequences only. Checked studies attribute under half of the gap to unresolved V genes and leave the rest unexplained. This sample holds around 150,000 clones; around four fifths were observed only once. The top ten constitute about a tenth of the sample. The sequenced sample consisted of PBMCs. These receptors were taken from a young man in good health and CMV-seropositive.

On this clone: In this CDR3 the conserved last residue, phenylalanine or tryptophan, is missing, so a read error is likely. The chain employs TRBV30 and TRBJ2-7; D is perhaps TRBD1 (6 bases). The CDR3 totals 14 residues. The germline V gene has CDR1 GTSNPN and CDR2 SVGIG (reference sequence). Trimming left V 5 bases short and J 2 bases short, with 16 bases between. CDR3 region: CAWGGQRLTYEQYL. In DNA, the CDR3 is TGTGCCTGGGGGGGCCAGCGGCTGACCTACGAGCAGTACCTC.

The chain combines TRBV11-2 with TRBJ2-5; the D gene is possibly TRBD2 (5 bases). The J call may be incorrect, as the DNA end agrees better with TRBJ2-7. The CDR3 has 13 residues. CDR1 is SGHAT and CDR2 is FQNNGV in the germline V gene. The CDR3 loop is CASSLIRDYEQYF. CDR3 coding DNA: TGTGCCAGCAGCTTAATTCGGGACTACGAGCAGTACTTC.

The sample holds a few counts of this clone. The rearrangement links TRBV19 to TRBJ2-3; D might be TRBD2 (6 bases). Per germline, CDR1 LNHDA and CDR2 SQIVND (reference sequence). The CDR3 runs 12 residues. V lost 3 bases and J 5 bases, leaving 6 bases between the germline ends. The CDR3 sequence: CASSMGGDTQYF. CDR3 coding DNA: TGTGCCAGTAGTATGGGGGGAGATACGCAGTATTTT.

The gene calls are TRBV4-1 and TRBJ1-3, with D unresolved. Germline V gene lookup returns CDR1 MGHRA and CDR2 YSYEKL. The V gene lost 0 bases and the J gene lost 7 bases, with 7 bases spanning the gap. The CDR3 totals 13 residues. CDR3 region: CASSQDGGNTIYF. CDR3 sequence (DNA): TGCGCCAGCAGCCAAGATGGAGGGAACACCATATATTTT.

The rearrangement uses TRBV18 and TRBJ1-1, with a weak D call TRBD1 (6 bases). V dropped 4 bases and J dropped 6 bases, with 18 bases sitting between them. CDR1 and CDR2 (germline): KGHSH, LQKENI. The CDR3 consists of 15 residues. The CDR3 coding sequence is TGTGCCAGCTCACAGTTAACAGGGAATAGGGCTGAAGCTTTCTTT. Translated, it gives CASSQLTGNRAEAFF.

The DNA for the CDR3 is TGTGCCAGCAGTTTCGGCGGCATGACGACCCAGTACTTC. Translation: CASSFGGMTTQYF. The chain couples TRBV28 to TRBJ2-5, with no clear D. CDR1 is MDHEN, CDR2 SYDVKM, per germline. The V end lost 3 bases, the J end lost 7 bases, and 12 bases lay between the germline ends. This CDR3 is built from 13 residues.

The genes are TRBV6-5 and TRBJ1-5, with 7 nucleotides matching TRBD1. The junction had 11 bases not matched to a gene; V was cut back by 5 bases and J by 7 bases. Germline lookup yields CDR1 MNHEY and CDR2 SVGAGI. The CDR3 loop spans 15 amino acids. The CDR3, as DNA: TGTGCCAGCAGTCGACTCCGGGACAGCCAACAGCCCCAGCATTTT. Protein product: CASSRLRDSQQPQHF.

The chain links TRBV9 to TRBJ2-6, with D hard to call. The CDR3 is 17 amino acids. Trimming shortened V by 0 bases and J by 0 bases, and 10 bases separated the two germline ends. Germline V gene lookup returns CDR1 SGDLS and CDR2 YYNGEE. The chain's CDR3 is CASSVVVDYSGANVLTF. The CDR3 nucleotides are TGTGCCAGCAGCGTAGTTGTAGATTACTCTGGGGCCAACGTCCTGACTTTC.

The DNA for the CDR3 is TGTGCCAGCAGAGACAAATTCGCGAACACCGGGGAGCTGTTTTTT. Protein product: CASRDKFANTGELFF. V gene TRBV9 combines with J gene TRBJ2-2; D gene ambiguous. The length of the CDR3 is 15 residues. CDR1 SGDLS and CDR2 YYNGEE come from the germline V gene. V was pared by 5 bases and J by 0 bases, with 11 bases between. The entire variable domain, with the rest obtained from reference TRBV9 and TRBJ2-2, is as follows: DSGVTQTPKHLITATGQRVTLRCSPRSGDLSVYWYQQSLDQGLQFLIQYYNGEERAKGNILERFSAQQFPDLHSELNLSSLELGDSALYFCASRDKFANTGELFFGEGSRLTVL.

The chain joins TRBV6-5 to TRBJ1-3; the D gene is possibly TRBD1 (5 bases). The germline V gene has CDR1 MNHEY and CDR2 SVGAGI. V was clipped by 4 bases and J by 0 bases, with 10 bases between them. There are 15 residues in the CDR3. DNA of the CDR3: TGTGCCAGCAGTTTAGGAGGGGTCTCTGGAAACACCATATATTTT. Translation gives CASSLGGVSGNTIYF.